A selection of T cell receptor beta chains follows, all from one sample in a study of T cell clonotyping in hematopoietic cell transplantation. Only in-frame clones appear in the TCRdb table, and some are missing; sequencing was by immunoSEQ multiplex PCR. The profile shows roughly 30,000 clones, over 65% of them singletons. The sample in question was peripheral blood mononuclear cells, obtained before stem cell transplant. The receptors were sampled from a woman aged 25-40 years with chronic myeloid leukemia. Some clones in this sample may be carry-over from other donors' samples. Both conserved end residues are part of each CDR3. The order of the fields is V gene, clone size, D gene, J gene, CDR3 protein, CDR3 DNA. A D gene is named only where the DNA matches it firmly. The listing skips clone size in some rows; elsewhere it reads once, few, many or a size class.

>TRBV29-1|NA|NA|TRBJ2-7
CSVTGTPAYEQYF
TGCAGCGTGACCGGGACACCCGCCTACGAGCAGTACTTC
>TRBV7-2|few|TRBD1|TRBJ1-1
CASSSSGGWTEAFF
TGTGCCAGCAGCTCGTCAGGGGGCTGGACTGAAGCTTTCTTT
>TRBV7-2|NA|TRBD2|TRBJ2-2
CASSPSGLAGTGELFF
TGTGCCAGCAGCCCCTCGGGACTAGCGGGGACCGGGGAGCTGTTTTTT
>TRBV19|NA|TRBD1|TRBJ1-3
CASTTWGQSGNTIYF
TGTGCCAGCACCACGTGGGGACAGTCTGGAAACACCATATATTTT
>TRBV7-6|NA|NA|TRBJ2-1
CASSLGQTNEQFF
TGTGCCAGCAGCTTAGGACAGACTAATGAGCAGTTCTTC
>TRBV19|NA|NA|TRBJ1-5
CASSIRDGNQPQHF
TGTGCCAGTAGTATCAGGGACGGGAATCAGCCCCAGCATTTT
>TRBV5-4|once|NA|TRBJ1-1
CASSLGLGSLRAFF
TGTGCCAGCAGCTTGGGGTTGGGATCGCTGAGAGCTTTCTTT
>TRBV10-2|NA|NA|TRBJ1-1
CASIGGNTEAFF
TGCGCCAGCATTGGGGGGAACACTGAAGCTTTCTTT
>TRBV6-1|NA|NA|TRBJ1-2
CASSGGSVGRSNYGYTF
TGTGCCAGCAGTGGCGGTTCGGTAGGGAGGTCGAACTATGGCTACACCTTC
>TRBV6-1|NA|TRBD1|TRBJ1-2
CASRGTGGYGYTF
TGTGCCAGCAGAGGGACAGGGGGCTATGGCTACACCTTC
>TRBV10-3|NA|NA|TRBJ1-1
CAISESKGTRAFF
TGTGCCATCAGTGAGTCGAAAGGGACACGAGCTTTCTTT
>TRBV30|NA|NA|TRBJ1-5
CAWSRKGQPQHF
TGTGCCTGGAGTCGGAAGGGGCAGCCCCAGCATTTT
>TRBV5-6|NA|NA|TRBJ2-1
CASSLFVPGPGSYNEQFF
TGTGCCAGCAGCTTGTTCGTACCGGGGCCCGGCTCCTACAATGAGCAGTTCTTC
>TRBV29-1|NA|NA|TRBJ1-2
CSVGSIGGGYTF
TGCAGCGTTGGGTCGATCGGGGGCGGCTACACCTTC
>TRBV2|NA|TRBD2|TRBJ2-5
CASSGSLAGVTQYF
TGTGCCAGCAGTGGCTCACTAGCGGGGGTGACCCAGTACTTC
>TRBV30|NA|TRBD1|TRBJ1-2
CAWRHTGAGYTF
TGTGCCTGGAGGCATACAGGGGCTGGCTACACCTTC
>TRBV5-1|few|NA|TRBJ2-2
CASSSANTGELFF
TGCGCCAGCAGCTCAGCGAACACCGGGGAGCTGTTTTTT
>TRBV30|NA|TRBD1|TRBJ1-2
CAWGTVLYGYTF
TGTGCCTGGGGGACAGTGCTCTATGGCTACACCTTC
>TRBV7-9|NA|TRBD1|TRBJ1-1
CASSRGQGMGDTEAFF
TGTGCCAGCAGCAGAGGACAGGGAATGGGCGACACTGAAGCTTTCTTT
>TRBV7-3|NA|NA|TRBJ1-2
CASSLGRHYGYTF
TGTGCCAGCAGCTTAGGGCGCCACTATGGCTACACCTTC
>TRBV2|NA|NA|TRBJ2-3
CASSEGGLGTDTQYF
TGTGCCAGCAGTGAGGGGGGCCTCGGCACAGATACGCAGTATTTT
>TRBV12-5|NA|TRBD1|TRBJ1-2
CASGLDRGVLYGYTF
TGTGCTAGTGGTTTGGACAGGGGGGTCCTTTATGGCTACACCTTC
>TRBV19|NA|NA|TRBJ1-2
CASSILGRDNGYIF
TGTGCCAGTAGTATACTGGGCAGGGATAATGGCTACATCTTC
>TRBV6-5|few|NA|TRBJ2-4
CASSYSGAKNIQYF
TGTGCCAGCAGTTACTCAGGAGCCAAAAACATTCAGTACTTC
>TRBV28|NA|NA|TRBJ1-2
CASSIRGSNYGYTF
TGTGCCAGCAGTATTCGGGGATCCAACTATGGCTACACCTTC
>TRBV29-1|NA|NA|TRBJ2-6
CSVSWTSGANVLTF
TGCAGCGTTTCCTGGACCTCTGGGGCCAACGTCCTGACTTTC
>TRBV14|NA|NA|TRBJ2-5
CASSQAGETQYF
TGTGCCAGCAGCCAAGCCGGGGAGACCCAGTACTTC
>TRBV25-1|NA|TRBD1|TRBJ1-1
CASTKQGPLTEAFF
TGTGCCAGCACGAAACAGGGGCCCTTGACTGAAGCTTTCTTT
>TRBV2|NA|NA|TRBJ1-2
CASSEWLRGYTF
TGTGCCAGCAGTGAGTGGCTAAGAGGCTACACCTTC
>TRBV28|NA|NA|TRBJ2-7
CASTLRAVSYEQYF
TGTGCCAGCACTCTAAGGGCGGTTTCCTACGAGCAGTACTTC
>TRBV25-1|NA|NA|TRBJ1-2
CASSDVMEVIGYTF
TGTGCCAGCAGTGATGTGATGGAAGTCATTGGCTACACCTTC
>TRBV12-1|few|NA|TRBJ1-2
CASSWEDDGNYGYTF
TGTGCCAGCAGCTGGGAGGACGACGGTAACTATGGCTACACCTTC
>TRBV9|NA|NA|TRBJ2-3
CASSVYITDTQYF
TGTGCCAGCAGCGTGTATATCACAGATACGCAGTATTTT
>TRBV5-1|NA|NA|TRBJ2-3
CASRNPSTDTQYF
TGCGCCAGCAGAAATCCTAGCACAGATACGCAGTATTTT
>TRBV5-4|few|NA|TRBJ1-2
CASSFTESYGYTF
TGTGCCAGCAGCTTTACAGAGAGCTATGGCTACACCTTC
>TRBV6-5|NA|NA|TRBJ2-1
CASSYSGRNEQFF
TGTGCCAGCAGTTACTCGGGGAGGAATGAGCAGTTCTTC
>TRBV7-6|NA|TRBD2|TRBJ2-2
CASSFQSGGVGELFF
TGTGCCAGCAGCTTCCAAAGCGGGGGGGTCGGGGAGCTGTTTTTT
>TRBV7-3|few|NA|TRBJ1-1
CASSLQGNTEAFF
TGTGCCAGCAGCTTACAGGGGAACACTGAAGCTTTCTTT
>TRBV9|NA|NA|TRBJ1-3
CASSVRANSGNTIYF
TGTGCCAGCAGCGTCCGGGCGAACTCTGGAAACACCATATATTTT
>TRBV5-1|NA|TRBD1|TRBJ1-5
CASSLADRVNQPQHF
TGCGCCAGCAGCTTGGCGGACAGGGTGAACCAGCCCCAGCATTTT
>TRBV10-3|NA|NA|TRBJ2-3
CAISESGRQGGTQYF
TGTGCCATCAGTGAGTCGGGAAGACAGGGAGGTACGCAGTATTTT
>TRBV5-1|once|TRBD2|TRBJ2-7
CASSLWGGSTYEQYF
TGCGCCAGCAGCTTGTGGGGAGGGTCGACCTACGAGCAGTACTTC
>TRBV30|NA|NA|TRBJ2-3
CARGSGIPDTQYF
TGTGCCAGGGGGTCGGGCATACCGGATACGCAGTATTTT
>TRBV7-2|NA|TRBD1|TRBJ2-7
CASSRTGGSYEQYF
TGTGCCAGCAGCCGGACAGGGGGCTCCTACGAGCAGTACTTC
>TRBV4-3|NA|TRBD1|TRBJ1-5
CASSQHPGTGGGQPQHF
TGCGCCAGCAGCCAACACCCGGGGACAGGGGGCGGTCAGCCCCAGCATTTT